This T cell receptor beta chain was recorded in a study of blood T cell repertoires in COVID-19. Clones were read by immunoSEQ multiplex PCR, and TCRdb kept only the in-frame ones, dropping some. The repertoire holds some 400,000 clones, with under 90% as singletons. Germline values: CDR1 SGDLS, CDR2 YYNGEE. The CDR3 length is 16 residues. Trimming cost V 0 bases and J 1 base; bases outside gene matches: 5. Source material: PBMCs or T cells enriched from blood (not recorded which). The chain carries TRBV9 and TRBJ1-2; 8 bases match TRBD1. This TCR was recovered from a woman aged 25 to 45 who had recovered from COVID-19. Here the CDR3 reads CASSVAGQGHNYGYTF. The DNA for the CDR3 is TGTGCCAGCAGCGTAGCTGGACAGGGCCATAACTATGGCTACACCTTC.